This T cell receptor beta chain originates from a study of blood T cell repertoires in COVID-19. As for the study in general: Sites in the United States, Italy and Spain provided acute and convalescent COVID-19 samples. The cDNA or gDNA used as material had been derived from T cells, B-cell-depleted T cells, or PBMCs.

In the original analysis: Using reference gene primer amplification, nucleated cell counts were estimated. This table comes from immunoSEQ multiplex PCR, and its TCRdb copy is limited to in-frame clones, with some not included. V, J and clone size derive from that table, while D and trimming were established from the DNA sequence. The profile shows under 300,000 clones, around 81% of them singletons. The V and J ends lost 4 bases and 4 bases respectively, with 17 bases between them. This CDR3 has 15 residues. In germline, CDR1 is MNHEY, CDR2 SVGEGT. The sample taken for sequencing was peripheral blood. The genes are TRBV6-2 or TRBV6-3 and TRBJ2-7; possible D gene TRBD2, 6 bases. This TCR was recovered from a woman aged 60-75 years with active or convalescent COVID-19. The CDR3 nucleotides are TGTGCCAGCAGTTCCGACCACGGGGGATTATACGAGCAGTACTTC. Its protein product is CASSSDHGGLYEQYF.